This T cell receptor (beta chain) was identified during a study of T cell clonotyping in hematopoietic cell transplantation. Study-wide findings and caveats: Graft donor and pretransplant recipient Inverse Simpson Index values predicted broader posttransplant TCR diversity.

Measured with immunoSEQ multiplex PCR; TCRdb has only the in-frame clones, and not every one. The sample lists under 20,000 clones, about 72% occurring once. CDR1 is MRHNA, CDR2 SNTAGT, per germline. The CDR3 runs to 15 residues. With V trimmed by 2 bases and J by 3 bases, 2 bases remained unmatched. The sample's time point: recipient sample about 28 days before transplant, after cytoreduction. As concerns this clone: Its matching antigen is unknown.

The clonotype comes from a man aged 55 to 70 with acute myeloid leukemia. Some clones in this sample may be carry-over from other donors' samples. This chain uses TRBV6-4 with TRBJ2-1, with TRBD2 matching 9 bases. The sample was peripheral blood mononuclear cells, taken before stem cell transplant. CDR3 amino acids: CASSDEAGGYNEQFF. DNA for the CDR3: TGTGCCAGCAGTGACGAAGCGGGGGGCTACAATGAGCAGTTCTTC.